This T cell receptor beta chain originates from a study of identical twins. This clonotype was counted ten times or more. Its specificity is unknown. From the 5' RACE reads, TCRdb called clonotypes with MiXCR, one entry per CDR3 protein. The table records 140,000 to 150,000 distinct CDR3 sequences, roughly 3.5% of them present only once. Germline V gene data show CDR1 as KGHSH and CDR2 as LQKENI. The CDR3 runs to 14 residues. The V and J ends lost 5 bases and 0 bases respectively, with 10 bases between them. Study results and limitations: Researchers caution that invariant MAIT and iNKT cells could partly confound zero-insertion analyses.

The receptor was derived from a man younger than 35 in good health. The chain couples TRBV18 to TRBJ1-1, with D perhaps matching TRBD1 (6 bases). Source material: memory T cells sorted from blood. CDR3 sequence reads: CASSGGHMNTEAFF. In DNA form, the CDR3 reads TGTGCCAGCTCAGGGGGGCACATGAACACTGAAGCTTTCTTT. The full variable domain, its missing parts supplied by reference TRBV18 and TRBJ1-1, is NAGVMQNPRHLVRRRGQEARLRCSPMKGHSHVYWYRQLPEEGLKFMVYLQKENIIDESGMPKERFSAEFPKEGPSILRIQQVVRGDSAAYFCASSGGHMNTEAFFGQGTRLTVV.